This T cell receptor (beta chain) is drawn from a study of T cells in Graves' hyperthyroidism and ophthalmopathy. V was cut by 4 bases and J by 5 bases, with 15 bases left in between. This CDR3 spans 14 amino acids. Germline V gene lookup returns CDR1 SGHDN and CDR2 FVKESK. This clonotype was counted many times. TCR beta CDR3 region amplification was performed from RNA transcripts. The TCR CDR3 was amplified in a first-round RT-PCR using the HTBI primer set. MiXCR, run by TCRdb on the multiplex PCR reads, gives a single entry per CDR3 protein. Of hundreds of thousands of distinct CDR3 sequences in the sample, around 13% were seen once.

The origin of this receptor is a young woman with Graves' hyperthyroidism. The sample was blood. The chain links TRBV14 to TRBJ2-7; no firm D call. The CDR3 DNA follows: TGTGCCAGCAGCCCTGACTCCCCACGAGACGAGCAGTACTTC. It codes for CASSPDSPRDEQYF. Complete variable domain (other parts from reference TRBV14 and TRBJ2-7): EAGVTQFPSHSVIEKGQTVTLRCDPISGHDNLYWYRRVMGKEIKFLLHFVKESKQDESGMPNNRFLAERTGGTYSTLKVQPAELEDSGVYFCASSPDSPRDEQYFGPGTRLTVT.